The 32 T cell receptor beta chains below all came from one sample that was sequenced in a study of T-cell memory formation after mild COVID-19. Each CDR3 protein is one row after TCRdb ran MiXCR on the 5' RACE reads. The sample holds some 450,000 distinct CDR3 sequences, about 20% seen once. Sequencing input: PBMCs or a T cell subset sorted from them (not recorded which). These receptors all stem from an adult woman who had mild COVID-19 (a few samples of this study predate the infection). Cell type and time point are not known.

This clonotype was found a few times. The chain employs TRBV20-1 and TRBJ1-4; D uncertain. CDR3 length equals 17 residues. Deletions cut 0 bases from V and 0 bases from J, with 14 bases between. The germline gives CDR1 DFQATT, CDR2 SNEGSKA (reference sequence). The CDR3 coding sequence is TGCAGTGCTAGAGATGCGGGGAAACTTGCAACTAATGAAAAACTGTTTTTT. It is translated as CSARDAGKLATNEKLFF.

This chain connects TRBV3-1 to TRBJ2-7, with D perhaps given as TRBD1 or TRBD2 (5 bases each). The CDR3 totals 16 residues. Germline CDR1 is LGHDT and CDR2 is YNNKEL (reference sequence). The V gene lost 2 bases and the J gene lost 1 base, with 15 bases spanning the gap. The chain's CDR3 is CASSQWYGAPSYEQYF. Written as DNA, the CDR3 is TGTGCCAGCAGCCAATGGTACGGGGCCCCTTCCTACGAGCAGTACTTC.

The chain couples TRBV5-1 to TRBJ2-5, with 7 bases matching TRBD2. The CDR3 loop spans 12 amino acids. Losses at the gene ends were 4 bases for V and 5 bases for J; bases not matched to a gene: 2. Germline V gene data show CDR1 as SGHRS and CDR2 as YFSETQ. CDR3 amino acids: CASSHGRETQYF. The CDR3 DNA sequence: TGCGCCAGCAGCCACGGGAGGGAGACCCAGTACTTC.

This clonotype was counted once. J is TRBJ2-3 and V is TRBV15, with unresolved D. Germline V lookup: CDR1 LNHNV, CDR2 YYDKDF (reference sequence). V lost 4 bases, J lost 0 bases, and 14 bases lay in between. The length of the CDR3 is 16 residues. The CDR3 DNA follows: TGTGCCACCAGCACTTATGTAGGGTCTAGCACAGATACGCAGTATTTT. It encodes CATSTYVGSSTDTQYF. Using reference TRBV15 and TRBJ2-3 for the parts outside the CDR3, the full variable domain is DAMVIQNPRYQVTQFGKPVTLSCSQTLNHNVMYWYQQKSSQAPKLLFHYYDKDFNNEADTPDNFQSRRPNTSFCFLDIRSPGLGDTAMYLCATSTYVGSSTDTQYFGPGTRLTVL.

V gene TRBV5-1 combines with J gene TRBJ1-3, with 7 bases fitting TRBD1. The germline V gene encodes CDR1 SGHRS and CDR2 YFSETQ. This CDR3 spans 14 amino acids. Losses at the gene ends were 1 base for V and 5 bases for J; bases not matched to a gene: 3. The CDR3 DNA is TGCGCCAGCAGCTTGTCAGGGGGGAGAAACACCATATATTTT. Protein product: CASSLSGGRNTIYF.

This clonotype came up a few times. The chain carries TRBV4-1 and TRBJ2-5; 7 nucleotides align to TRBD2. This CDR3 contains 19 residues. V shed 1 base, J shed 6 bases, and the junction held 20 bases outside the gene matches. The germline V gene encodes CDR1 MGHRA and CDR2 YSYEKL. CDR3 protein: CASSQGGGLGKDSFKTQYF. As DNA, the CDR3 is TGCGCCAGCAGCCAAGGGGGTGGACTAGGGAAAGATAGTTTCAAGACCCAGTACTTC.

The chain combines TRBV4-1 with TRBJ2-5, with D hard to call. Germline V gene data show CDR1 as MGHRA and CDR2 as YSYEKL. V dropped 1 base and J dropped 2 bases, with 8 bases sitting between them. The CDR3 covers 14 residues. CDR3 residues: CASSQGWGQETQYF. The CDR3 DNA reads TGCGCCAGCAGCCAAGGGTGGGGACAAGAGACCCAGTACTTC.

The chain couples TRBV3-1 to TRBJ2-7; TRBD2 aligns across 8 bases. V was clipped by 3 bases and J by 2 bases; unmatched bases: 9. CDR1 is LGHDT and CDR2 is YNNKEL in the germline V gene (reference sequence). There are 16 residues in the CDR3. CDR3 DNA sequence: TGTGCCAGCAGCCATGGCGTGAGCGGGAGTACCTACGAGCAGTACTTC. Amino acids: CASSHGVSGSTYEQYF.

This clonotype showed up just a few times. The rearrangement uses TRBV5-5 and TRBJ2-5; D tentatively reads TRBD1 or TRBD2 (7 bases each). V was clipped by 4 bases and J by 1 base, with 23 bases between them. Germline loops: CDR1 SGHKS, CDR2 YYEKEE (reference sequence). This CDR3 is 18 amino acids long. CDR3 bases: TGTGCCAGCAGCGTTACAGGGGTCGCGGGGGCGTCCCAAGAGACCCAGTACTTC. Translation gives CASSVTGVAGASQETQYF.

The CDR3 loop reads CASKTGNTGELFF. The CDR3 DNA sequence: TGTGCCAGCAAGACAGGGAACACCGGGGAGCTGTTTTTT. The genes are TRBV2 and TRBJ2-2; tentative D call: TRBD1 (6 bases). The CDR3 runs to 13 residues. The germline V gene has CDR1 SNHLY and CDR2 FYNNEI. Trimming stripped 7 bases from V and 1 base from J, with 7 bases between. The full variable domain, rest sourced from reference TRBV2 and TRBJ2-2, is EPEVTQTPSHQVTQMGQEVILRCVPISNHLYFYWYRQILGQKVEFLVSFYNNEISEKSEIFDDQFSVERPDGSNFTLKIRSTKLEDSAMYFCASKTGNTGELFFGEGSRLTVL.

This clonotype was counted many times. The chain links TRBV4-2 to TRBJ2-3, with 11 bases lining up with TRBD2. The CDR3 has 16 amino acids. Trimming cost V 4 bases and J 6 bases; bases outside gene matches: 9. Germline values: CDR1 LGHNA, CDR2 YNFKEQ. The DNA of the CDR3 is TGTGCCAGCAGCCCATTAGCGGGGGGGCCTCGGGATACGCAGTATTTT. As protein: CASSPLAGGPRDTQYF.

The rearrangement joins TRBV5-6 to TRBJ1-1; TRBD1 matches 8 bases. This CDR3 is built from 14 residues. Germline V gene lookup returns CDR1 SGHDT and CDR2 YYEEEE. V lost 4 bases and J lost 2; bases outside the gene matches: 4. The CDR3 reads CASSPGQENTEAFF. The DNA for the CDR3 is TGTGCCAGCAGCCCGGGACAGGAAAACACTGAAGCTTTCTTT.

This clonotype was counted only a few times. This chain uses TRBV9 with TRBJ2-5, with a possible D match to TRBD1 (5 bases). Germline V lookup: CDR1 SGDLS, CDR2 YYNGEE. The CDR3 runs to 14 residues. Deletions cut 0 bases from V and 5 bases from J, with 11 bases between. CDR3 nucleotide sequence: TGTGCCAGCAGCGTAGAAGATTCAGGGGAGACCCAGTACTTC. As protein: CASSVEDSGETQYF. Full variable domain (outside the CDR3, taken from reference TRBV9 and TRBJ2-5): DSGVTQTPKHLITATGQRVTLRCSPRSGDLSVYWYQQSLDQGLQFLIQYYNGEERAKGNILERFSAQQFPDLHSELNLSSLELGDSALYFCASSVEDSGETQYFGPGTRLLVL.

This clonotype was picked up many times. This rearrangement joins TRBV20-1 to TRBJ2-2; TRBD1 matches 7 bases. CDR1 is DFQATT, CDR2 SNEGSKA, per germline (reference sequence). V gave up 0 bases and J gave up 4 bases; unmatched junction bases: 8. The CDR3 has 16 residues. The CDR3 coding sequence is TGCAGTGCTAGAGAACCCTCCGGGACAGCCACCGGGGAGCTGTTTTTT. Translated, it gives CSAREPSGTATGELFF.

The chain links TRBV15 to TRBJ2-1; TRBD2 aligns across 8 bases. The ends lost 5 bases at V and 5 bases at J; junction bases unmatched: 8. Germline values: CDR1 LNHNV, CDR2 YYDKDF (reference sequence). This CDR3 contains 15 residues. The CDR3 region has the DNA TGTGCCACCAGCGCCGCGGGGGGTCCGGACAATGAGCAGTTCTTC. Translation: CATSAAGGPDNEQFF.

The V and J genes are TRBV29-1 and TRBJ1-1, with D perhaps matching TRBD1 (5 bases). The CDR3 consists of 12 residues. The germline V gene has CDR1 SQVTM and CDR2 ANQGSEA. V lost 7 bases and J 4 bases, leaving 13 bases between the germline ends. DNA for the CDR3: TGCAGCGGGGGACGGTTGGGCACTGAAGCTTTCTTT. Encoded protein: CSGGRLGTEAFF.

This clonotype has a handful of counts. J is TRBJ2-3 and V is TRBV20-1; 7 nucleotides match TRBD1. V dropped 3 bases and J dropped 0; count of bases not matched to a gene: 3. In germline, CDR1 is DFQATT, CDR2 SNEGSKA (reference sequence). The CDR3 runs to 14 residues. Here the CDR3 reads CSARGTASTDTQYF. Written as DNA, the CDR3 is TGCAGTGCTAGGGGGACAGCTAGCACAGATACGCAGTATTTT.

The V call is TRBV5-8, the J call TRBJ2-1; 9 bases map to TRBD1. J lost 7 bases, V lost 4 bases, and 12 bases had no gene match. Per the germline V gene, CDR1 is SGHTS and CDR2 is YDEGEE. CDR3 length: 16 residues. The CDR3 sequence is CASSLAGTGKENEQFF. The CDR3 DNA reads TGTGCCAGCAGCCTGGCCGGGACAGGGAAGGAAAATGAGCAGTTCTTC.

This clonotype was detected only a few times. V is TRBV5-1 and J is TRBJ1-5; TRBD1 matches at 9 bases. Germline lookup yields CDR1 SGHRS and CDR2 YFSETQ. V lost 0 bases and J lost 9; bases outside the gene matches: 7. This CDR3 comprises 15 residues. CDR3 in DNA: TGCGCCAGCAGCTTGGGGGACAGGGTCAAAGGGCCCCAGCATTTT. Protein product: CASSLGDRVKGPQHF.

CDR3: CASSFQGQGGGQPQHF. The CDR3 DNA sequence: TGTGCCAGCAGCTTCCAGGGACAGGGCGGGGGTCAGCCCCAGCATTTT. The rearrangement joins TRBV7-9 to TRBJ1-5, with 9 bases matching TRBD1. V was clipped by 3 bases and J by 6 bases; unmatched bases: 9. The CDR3 is 16 amino acids. Germline values: CDR1 SEHNR, CDR2 FQNEAQ (reference sequence). Supplemented by reference TRBV7-9 and TRBJ1-5, the full variable domain reads DTGVSQNPRHKITKRGQNVTFRCDPISEHNRLYWYRQTLGQGPEFLTYFQNEAQLEKSRLLSDRFSAERPKGSFSTLEIQRTEQGDSAMYLCASSFQGQGGGQPQHFGDGTRLSIL.

The gene calls are TRBV10-3 and TRBJ1-2, with a weak D call TRBD1 (5 bases). Germline lookup yields CDR1 ENHRY and CDR2 SYGVKD. The CDR3 contains 15 residues. Trimming left V 4 bases short and J 5 bases short, with 17 bases between. This chain's CDR3 is CAISAAGNSQYGYTF. In DNA form, the CDR3 reads TGTGCCATCAGTGCAGCAGGGAATAGCCAATATGGCTACACCTTC.

This clonotype was seen only a few times. V usage is TRBV20-1 and J usage is TRBJ1-5; TRBD1 matches 10 bases. The germline V gene has CDR1 DFQATT and CDR2 SNEGSKA (reference sequence). The CDR3 spans 16 residues. Trimming removed 0 bases from V and 3 bases from J; junction bases left unmatched: 5. In DNA form, the CDR3 reads TGCAGTGCTAGAGATCCCGGGACAGGGGACAATCAGCCCCAGCATTTT. Translating gives CSARDPGTGDNQPQHF.

With respect to this clonotype: Sequence at one end of the junction differs from germline and may be a read error. This chain uses TRBV20-1 with TRBJ2-4; the D gene is possibly TRBD2 (5 bases). CDR1 is DFQATT and CDR2 is SNEGSKA in the germline V gene (reference sequence). The CDR3 spans 11 residues. The DNA for the CDR3 is TGCAGTGCCCCCACCCCCGGGGAGCAATTATTC. Its protein product is CSAPTPGEQLF.

This rearrangement joins TRBV4-1 to TRBJ2-1; perhaps TRBD2 as D (5 bases). This CDR3 is 15 amino acids long. Germline V gene lookup returns CDR1 MGHRA and CDR2 YSYEKL. Trimming stripped 1 base from V and 3 bases from J, with 10 bases between. CDR3 protein: CASSQVTSGYNEQFF. Written as DNA, the CDR3 is TGCGCCAGCAGCCAAGTAACCAGCGGCTACAATGAGCAGTTCTTC.

The J gene is TRBJ2-1, the V gene TRBV5-5; 10 bases align to TRBD2. Looked up from germline, CDR1 is SGHKS and CDR2 is YYEKEE (reference sequence). J gave up 8 bases and V 2 bases, and 4 bases lay outside the gene matches. This CDR3 spans 14 amino acids. The DNA of the CDR3 is TGTGCCAGCAGCTTAGCTAGCGGGAGCTATGAGCAGTTCTTC. Residues: CASSLASGSYEQFF.

This clonotype was observed at least ten times. V gene TRBV6-5 combines with J gene TRBJ1-1; TRBD1 might be the D (5 bases). The CDR3 extends over 15 amino acids. V was cut by 2 bases and J by 5 bases, with 15 bases left in between. Looked up from germline, CDR1 is MNHEY and CDR2 is SVGAGI. For the CDR3, the DNA is TGTGCCAGCAGTTACGGGGGGGGAGGTAGGACTGAAGCTTTCTTT. Translating gives CASSYGGGGRTEAFF.

This clonotype has only a few counts. V gene TRBV4-3 combines with J gene TRBJ2-5; D is uncertain. The CDR3 covers 15 residues. Germline V gene data show CDR1 as LGHNA and CDR2 as YSLEER. V shed 1 base and J shed 1 base, with 10 bases lying between them. The CDR3, as DNA: TGCGCCAGCAGCCAAGGTCCGTATACCCAAGAGACCCAGTACTTC. It codes for CASSQGPYTQETQYF.

In this sample, this clonotype turned up a few times. The V call is TRBV7-6, the J call TRBJ2-5; no reliable D call. V lost 0 bases and J lost 2, with 10 bases in between. CDR1 and CDR2 (germline): SGHVS, FNYEAQ. The CDR3 covers 15 residues. DNA of the CDR3: TGTGCCAGCAGCTTAGCGTGGGCTAGTCAAGAGACCCAGTACTTC. This codes for CASSLAWASQETQYF. Full variable domain (missing parts from reference TRBV7-6 and TRBJ2-5): GAGVSQSPRYKVTKRGQDVALRCDPISGHVSLYWYRQALGQGPEFLTYFNYEAQQDKSGLPNDRFSAERPEGSISTLTIQRTEQRDSAMYRCASSLAWASQETQYFGPGTRLLVL.

The rearrangement joins TRBV6-2 or TRBV6-3 to TRBJ2-2, with 11 bases matching TRBD1. Germline V lookup: CDR1 MNHEY, CDR2 SVGEGT. CDR3 length: 16 residues. J gave up 7 bases and V 6 bases, and 10 bases lay outside the gene matches. This chain's CDR3 is CASSPGQGALGGELFF. Written as DNA, the CDR3 is TGTGCCAGCAGCCCCGGACAGGGGGCTTTGGGCGGGGAGCTGTTTTTT.

This clonotype appeared a single time. The V and J genes are TRBV7-9 and TRBJ2-2, with 13 positions matching TRBD2. The CDR3 loop spans 15 amino acids. J lost 6 bases, V lost 5 bases, and 3 bases had no gene match. CDR1 and CDR2 (germline): SEHNR, FQNEAQ (reference sequence). CDR3 coding DNA: TGTGCCAGCAGCCCTACTAGCGGGAGGGCCGGGGAGCTGTTTTTT. It yields the protein CASSPTSGRAGELFF.

This clonotype was counted between two and nine times. The V call is TRBV7-6, the J call TRBJ2-3; maybe TRBD2 (6 bases). CDR3 length: 13 residues. Per the germline V gene, CDR1 is SGHVS and CDR2 is FNYEAQ. V shed 5 bases and J shed 6 bases, with 12 bases lying between them. CDR3 residues: CASSDYGGDTQYF. As DNA, the CDR3 is TGTGCCAGCAGCGATTATGGGGGGGATACGCAGTATTTT.

The chain is built from TRBV29-1 and TRBJ2-1; 7 bases are a match to TRBD1. After removal of 3 bases from V and 3 bases from J, the junction contained 8 bases not matched to a gene. CDR1 is SQVTM, CDR2 ANQGSEA, per germline. The CDR3 is made up of 15 amino acids. CDR3 loop: CSVEDWAGGYNEQFF. The CDR3 DNA follows: TGCAGCGTTGAGGATTGGGCAGGGGGCTACAATGAGCAGTTCTTC.